This T cell receptor (beta chain) is from a study of CD8 T cells in Susac syndrome. The ends lost 4 bases at V and 8 bases at J; junction bases unmatched: 3. Germline CDR1 is GTSNPN and CDR2 is SVGIG (reference sequence). The CDR3 sequence is 13 residues long. RNA in amounts of about 0.5 to 1 ug was reverse transcribed with random hexamers. From the immunoSEQ multiplex PCR reads, TCRdb called clonotypes with MiXCR, one entry per CDR3 protein. The sample contains fewer than 150,000 distinct CDR3 sequences, 85% to 95% of which appear only once. The clonotype originates from a human donor with multiple sclerosis. The chain recombines TRBV30 with TRBJ2-1; 12 bases map to TRBD2. Material: CD4+ T cells from PBMCs. CDR3 DNA sequence: TGTGCCTGGACTAGCGGGGGGGCGGATGAGCAGTTCTTC. Translating gives CAWTSGGADEQFF.